Sequencing of this T cell receptor (beta chain) was carried out in a study of metastatic and nonmetastatic thyroid tumors (dated by TCRdb to about 2020). About the investigation overall: The researchers compared repertoires between peripheral blood samples and tumor or nodule tissue samples from patients with malignant or benign thyroid disease. Overall results and qualifications from the work: TCR beta diversity was reported as significantly higher in malignant tumors than in benign nodules, in both blood and tumor samples.

Before undergoing thyroid surgery, none of the patients had been given any kind of treatment. The study retrospectively analysed patient clinical samples collected from the early 2010s to the late 2010s using T-cell receptor beta sequencing. Ten or more counts support this clone. The antigen it recognizes is unknown. Per-base qualities were not stored, and no clone one base away is much larger. Preparation of the library involved PCR. Sequenced using an Illumina HiSeq 4000. High-throughput sequencing was used to profile the TCR beta-chain CDR3 region of each patient. The original pipeline was this. CDR3 differences across clinicopathological groups were used to build a classifier for discriminating distant-metastatic papillary thyroid cancer patients. The Shannon index was used to measure repertoire diversity, and the Morisita-Horn index was used to measure how similar tumor and blood repertoires were. TCRdb passed the public sequencing reads through fastp at Q25 and MiXCR, retaining productive beta sequences. Clone size and V and J calls follow TCRdb, not the original study. The sample table contains about 28,000 clones; only one count was recorded for roughly 3.7% of them. The ten largest account for under 4% of the sample.

The sequenced sample was blood. This TCR was sampled from a male donor with papillary thyroid cancer or a benign thyroid nodule (not recorded which). Some clones in this sample may be carry-over from other donors' samples.

The encoded CDR3 is CASSPAFSKHYEQYF. The nucleotide sequence reads as follows: TGTGCCAGCAGCCCCGCCTTTAGCAAACACTACGAGCAGTACTTC. This receptor chain uses TRBV7-2 and TRBJ2-7; no D gene call is confident. CDR3 length: 15 amino acids, cysteine to phenylalanine. Only the CDR3 part of the read is kept: 45 bases, read in frame from the first base. V is cut by 5 bases and J by 3 bases, and the space between the germline ends is 17 bases. According to the germline V gene, CDR1 reads SGHTA and CDR2 reads FQGNSA.